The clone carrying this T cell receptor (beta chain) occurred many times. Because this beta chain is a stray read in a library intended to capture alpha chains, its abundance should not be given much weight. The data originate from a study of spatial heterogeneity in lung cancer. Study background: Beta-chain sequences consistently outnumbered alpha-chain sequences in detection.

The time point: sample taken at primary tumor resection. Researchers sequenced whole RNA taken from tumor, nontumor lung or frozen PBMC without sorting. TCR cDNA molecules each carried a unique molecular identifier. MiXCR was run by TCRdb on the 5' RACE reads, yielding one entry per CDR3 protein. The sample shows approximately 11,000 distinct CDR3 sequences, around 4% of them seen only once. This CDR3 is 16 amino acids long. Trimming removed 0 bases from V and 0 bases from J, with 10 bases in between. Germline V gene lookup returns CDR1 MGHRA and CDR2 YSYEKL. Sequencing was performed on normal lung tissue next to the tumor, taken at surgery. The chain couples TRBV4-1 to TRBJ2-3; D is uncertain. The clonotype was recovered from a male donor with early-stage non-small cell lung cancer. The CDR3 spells CASSQDRTTSTDTQYF. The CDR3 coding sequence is TGCGCCAGCAGCCAAGATCGGACGACTAGCACAGATACGCAGTATTTT.